This is a list of T cell receptor beta chains from one sample in a study of blood T cell repertoires in COVID-19. Profiling relied on immunoSEQ multiplex PCR, and the TCRdb table lists in-frame clones only, not all of them. The table includes fewer than 85,000 clones, approximately 88% detected once. Material: peripheral blood. All receptors come from a man aged 50-59 years with active COVID-19. CDR3s include the opening cysteine and the closing phenylalanine or tryptophan. The size entry is marked missing in some rows and otherwise reads once, few, many or a size class.

-	13	TRBV28	TRBJ1-1	CASIPGQGAEAFF
-	15	TRBV7-6	TRBJ1-6	CASSSRGTDSSPLHF
-	13	TRBV5-1	TRBJ1-2	CASSTTGGDGYTF
-	16	TRBV5-5	TRBJ1-1	CASSLGQGEGVTEAFF
-	16	TRBV5-1	TRBJ2-1	CASSFGAGGYDNEQFF
-	15	TRBV28	TRBJ2-3	CASRSGPAVADTQYF
-	16	TRBV7-9	TRBJ1-6	CASSFFGRGDNSPLHF
-	12	TRBV24-1	TRBJ2-1	CATSDTLNEQFF
-	14	TRBV5-6	TRBJ2-1	CASSLGAGASEQFF
few	14	TRBV7-9	TRBJ2-1	CASSSLGGSNEQFF
-	14	TRBV5-4	TRBJ2-7	CASSTTGTVGEQYF
-	15	TRBV19	TRBJ2-2	CASGTASGNTGELFF
few	13	TRBV15	TRBJ2-4	CATSPRLGGIQYF
-	18	TRBV5-5	TRBJ2-3	CASSLVVGTSGSSDTQYF
-	15	TRBV7-2	TRBJ2-5	CASSYRGGGQETQYF
-	13	TRBV5-1	TRBJ1-1	CASSFYRNTEAFF
-	15	TRBV5-6	TRBJ1-1	CASSTPDRDGTEAFF
-	15	TRBV9	TRBJ2-5	CASSPRTTSQETQYF
-	12	TRBV13	TRBJ2-3	CASSLGRDTQYF
-	14	TRBV25-1	TRBJ2-5	CASSPRGSQETQYF
-	16	TRBV6-2/TRBV6-3	TRBJ2-3	CASSALAGSGTDTQYF
many	15	TRBV6-4	TRBJ2-3	CASRVGTGPTDTQYF
once	16	TRBV24-1	TRBJ1-5	CATSELPRDRVQPQHF
-	14	TRBV7-9	TRBJ1-5	CASSLTTGNQPQHF
many	13	TRBV11-2	TRBJ2-7	CASSSRDRAEQYF
-	16	TRBV7-2	TRBJ1-5	CASSPPPGQGYQPQHF
-	14	TRBV10-3	TRBJ1-1	CAISVTGDDTEAFF
-	15	TRBV24-1	TRBJ1-5	CATSALRDRGQPQHF
-	17	TRBV28	TRBJ1-5	CASSQGLIRQGNQPQHF
once	15	TRBV5-1	TRBJ1-4	CASSPDISTNEKLFF
-	14	TRBV2	TRBJ2-3	CASSREFGTDTQYF
-	17	TRBV9	TRBJ2-1	CASSVGASGIRYNEQFF
few	15	TRBV7-2	TRBJ2-7	CASSLAGRASYEQYF
-	15	TRBV14	TRBJ1-6	CASSQQGVRNSPLHF
once	15	TRBV11-3	TRBJ2-7	CASSLGGWKDYEQYF
-	15	TRBV28	TRBJ1-1	CASTSTPGGGGEAFF
-	14	TRBV28	TRBJ1-2	CASASGGVLDGYTF
once	13	TRBV28	TRBJ2-5	CASSREVGETQYF
-	17	TRBV5-1	TRBJ2-5	CASSGGGLAGARETQYF
-	14	TRBV6-2/TRBV6-3	TRBJ1-1	CASSFPGKLAEAFF
-	18	TRBV19	TRBJ1-1	CASSIEKRQGPMNTEAFF
-	15	TRBV19	TRBJ1-2	CASSIETGEDYGYTF
-	16	TRBV4-2	TRBJ1-2	CASSQPEGRLNYGYTF
-	12	TRBV19	TRBJ2-1	CASGGGYNEQFF
-	17	TRBV19	TRBJ2-7	CASSIGLAGGPENEQYF
-	15	TRBV6-6	TRBJ1-2	CASRRDREDYYGYTF
-	15	TRBV7-2	TRBJ2-7	CASSLYMTETYEQYF
-	15	TRBV4-2	TRBJ1-1	CASSPYRGTNTEAFF
-	14	TRBV2	TRBJ2-1	CASSELQRHNEQFF
-	13	TRBV27	TRBJ2-1	CASSLSRGNEQFF
-	16	TRBV4-2	TRBJ1-2	CASSQGTGDYNYGYTF
-	12	TRBV29-1	TRBJ1-2	CSVEEGGGGYTF
-	15	TRBV19	TRBJ2-1	CASSIAGQLYNEQFF
-	15	TRBV29-1	TRBJ2-7	CSVEVQVGGAYEQYF
-	19	TRBV4-1	TRBJ2-3	CASSRGLAGGPRSTDTQYF
-	14	TRBV3-1/TRBV3-2	TRBJ1-2	CASSQNRGSYGYTF
-	16	TRBV2	TRBJ2-7	CASSGTSGGSSYEQYF
once	15	TRBV6-4	TRBJ2-3	CARVRLGRGTDTQYF
-	14	TRBV4-3	TRBJ2-7	CASSQDLGPREQYF